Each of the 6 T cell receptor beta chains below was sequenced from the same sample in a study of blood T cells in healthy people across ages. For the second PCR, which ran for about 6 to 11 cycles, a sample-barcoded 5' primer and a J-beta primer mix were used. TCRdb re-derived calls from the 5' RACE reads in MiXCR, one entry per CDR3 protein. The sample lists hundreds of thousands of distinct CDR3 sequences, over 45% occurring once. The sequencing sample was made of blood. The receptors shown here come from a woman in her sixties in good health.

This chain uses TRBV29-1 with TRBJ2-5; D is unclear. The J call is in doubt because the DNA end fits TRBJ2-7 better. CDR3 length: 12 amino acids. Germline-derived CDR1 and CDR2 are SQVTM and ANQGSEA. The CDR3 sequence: CSVGSWDYEQYF. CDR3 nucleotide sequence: TGCAGCGTTGGTTCATGGGACTACGAGCAGTACTTC.

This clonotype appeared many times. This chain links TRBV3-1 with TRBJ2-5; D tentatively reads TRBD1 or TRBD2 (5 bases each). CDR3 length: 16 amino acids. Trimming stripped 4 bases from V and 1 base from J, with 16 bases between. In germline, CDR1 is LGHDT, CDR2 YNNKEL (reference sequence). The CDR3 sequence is CASSPYAGTRQETQYF. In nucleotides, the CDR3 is TGTGCCAGCAGCCCCTACGCCGGGACCCGCCAAGAGACCCAGTACTTC.

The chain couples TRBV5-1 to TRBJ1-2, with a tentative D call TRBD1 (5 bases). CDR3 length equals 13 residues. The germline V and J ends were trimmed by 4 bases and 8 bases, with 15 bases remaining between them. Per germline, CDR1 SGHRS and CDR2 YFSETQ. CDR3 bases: TGCGCCAGCAGCGCCGCGGGGGTCTCGGGCTACACCTTC. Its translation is CASSAAGVSGYTF.

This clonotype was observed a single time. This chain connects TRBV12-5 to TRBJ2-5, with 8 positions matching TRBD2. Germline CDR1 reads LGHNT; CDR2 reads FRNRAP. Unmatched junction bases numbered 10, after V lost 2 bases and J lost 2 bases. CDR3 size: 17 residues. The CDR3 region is CASGLNRDSSGQETQYF. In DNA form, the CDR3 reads TGTGCTAGTGGTTTGAACCGCGATTCTAGCGGGCAAGAGACCCAGTACTTC.

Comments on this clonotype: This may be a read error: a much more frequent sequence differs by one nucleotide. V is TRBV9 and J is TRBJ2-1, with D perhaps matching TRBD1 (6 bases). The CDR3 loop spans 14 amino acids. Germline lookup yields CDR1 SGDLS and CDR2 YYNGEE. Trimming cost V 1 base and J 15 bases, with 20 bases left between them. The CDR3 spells CASSVTGTTGARFF. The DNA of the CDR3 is TGTGCCAGCAGCGTAACCGGGACAACCGGGGCGCGGTTCTTC.

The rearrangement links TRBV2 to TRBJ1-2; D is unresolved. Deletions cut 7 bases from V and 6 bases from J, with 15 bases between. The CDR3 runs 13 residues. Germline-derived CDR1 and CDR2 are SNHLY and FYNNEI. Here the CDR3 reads CASTFNRPNGYTF. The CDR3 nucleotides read TGTGCCAGCACCTTTAACCGCCCGAATGGCTACACCTTC.